This T cell receptor beta chain was recorded in a study of shared clonotypes between healthy human individuals. Findings and caveats of the study: Memory subsets generally showed lower estimated richness than naive subsets.

The germline V and J ends were trimmed by 1 base and 2 bases, with 6 bases remaining between them. This CDR3 has 15 residues. CDR1 and CDR2 from the germline V gene are SGHAT and FQNNGV. Profiled with immunoSEQ multiplex PCR; TCRdb holds only in-frame clones, not every one. The sample has a few million clones, around 90% seen once. Worth noting for this clone: Its antigen remains unknown.

This chain joins TRBV11-2 and TRBJ1-6; possible D gene TRBD1, 5 bases. The sample consisted of naive CD4+ T cells sorted from blood. Subset of the sample: CD45RA+ positively selected. This sequence originates from a man younger than 30 in good health. The CDR3 here is CASSLGTTYNSPLHF. CDR3 in DNA: TGTGCCAGCAGCTTAGGGACAACCTATAATTCACCCCTCCACTTT.